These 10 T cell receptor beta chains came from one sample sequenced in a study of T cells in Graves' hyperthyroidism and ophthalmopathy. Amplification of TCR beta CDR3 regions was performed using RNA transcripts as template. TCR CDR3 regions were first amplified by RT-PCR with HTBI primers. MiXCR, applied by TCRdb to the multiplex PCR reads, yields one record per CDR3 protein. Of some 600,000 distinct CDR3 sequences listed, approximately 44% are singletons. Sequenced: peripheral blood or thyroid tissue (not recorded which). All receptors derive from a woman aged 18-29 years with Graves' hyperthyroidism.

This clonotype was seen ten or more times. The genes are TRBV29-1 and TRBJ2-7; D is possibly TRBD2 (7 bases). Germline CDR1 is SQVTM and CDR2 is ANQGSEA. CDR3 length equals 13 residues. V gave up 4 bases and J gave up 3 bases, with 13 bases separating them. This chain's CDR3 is CSVVGGRNYEQYF. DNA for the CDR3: TGCAGCGTTGTCGGGGGGCGGAACTACGAGCAGTACTTC.

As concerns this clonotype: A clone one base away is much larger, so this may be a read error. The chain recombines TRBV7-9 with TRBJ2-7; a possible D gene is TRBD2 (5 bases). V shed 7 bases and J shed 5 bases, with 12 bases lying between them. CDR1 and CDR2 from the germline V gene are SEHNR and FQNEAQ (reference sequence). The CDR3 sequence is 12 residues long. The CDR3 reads CASTPEGDEQYF. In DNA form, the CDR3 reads TGTGCCAGCACCCCCGAGGGTGACGAGCAGTACTTC.

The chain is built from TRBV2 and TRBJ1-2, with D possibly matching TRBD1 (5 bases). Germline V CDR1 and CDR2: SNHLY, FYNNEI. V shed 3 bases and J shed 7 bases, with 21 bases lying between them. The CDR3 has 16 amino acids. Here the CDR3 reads CASSDFLGGNLFGYTF. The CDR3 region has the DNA TGTGCCAGCAGTGATTTCTTGGGGGGTAACCTATTTGGCTACACCTTC.

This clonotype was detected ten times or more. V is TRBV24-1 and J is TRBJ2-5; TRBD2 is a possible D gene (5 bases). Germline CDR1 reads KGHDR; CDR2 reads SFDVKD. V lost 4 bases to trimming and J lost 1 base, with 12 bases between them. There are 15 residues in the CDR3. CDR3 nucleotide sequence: TGTGCCACCAGTGACGCCACTAGAAGCCAAGAGACCCAGTACTTC. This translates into CATSDATRSQETQYF.

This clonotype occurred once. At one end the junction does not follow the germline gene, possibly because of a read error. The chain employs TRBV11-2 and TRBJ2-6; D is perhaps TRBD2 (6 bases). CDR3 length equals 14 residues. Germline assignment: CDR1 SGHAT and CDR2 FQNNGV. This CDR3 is CASSLLSGGNVLTF. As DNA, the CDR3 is TGTGCCAGCAGCTTACTCTCCGGGGGCAACGTCCTGACTTTC.

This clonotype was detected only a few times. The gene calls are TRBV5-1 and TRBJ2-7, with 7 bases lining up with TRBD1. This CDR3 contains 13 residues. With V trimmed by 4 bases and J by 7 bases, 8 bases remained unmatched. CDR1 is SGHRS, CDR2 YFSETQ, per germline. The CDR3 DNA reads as TGCGCCAGCAGCCAAGGGGACAGCAATGAGCAGTACTTC. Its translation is CASSQGDSNEQYF.

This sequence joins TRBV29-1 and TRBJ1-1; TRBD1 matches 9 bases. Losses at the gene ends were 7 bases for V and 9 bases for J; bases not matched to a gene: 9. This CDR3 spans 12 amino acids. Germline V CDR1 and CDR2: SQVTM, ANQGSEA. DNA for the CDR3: TGCAGCGCAGAGACAGGGGGAGGGAAAGCTTTCTTT. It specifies CSAETGGGKAFF.

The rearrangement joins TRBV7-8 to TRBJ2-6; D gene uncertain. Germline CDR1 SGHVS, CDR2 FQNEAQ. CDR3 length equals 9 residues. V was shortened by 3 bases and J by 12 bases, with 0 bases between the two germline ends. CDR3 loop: CASSFVLTF. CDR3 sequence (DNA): TGTGCCAGCAGCTTCGTCCTGACTTTC.

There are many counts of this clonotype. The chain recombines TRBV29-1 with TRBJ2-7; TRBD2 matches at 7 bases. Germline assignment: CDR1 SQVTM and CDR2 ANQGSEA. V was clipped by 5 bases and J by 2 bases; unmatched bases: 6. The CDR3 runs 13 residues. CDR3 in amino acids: CSVIREGTYEQYF. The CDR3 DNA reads TGCAGCGTTATAAGGGAGGGTACCTACGAGCAGTACTTC.

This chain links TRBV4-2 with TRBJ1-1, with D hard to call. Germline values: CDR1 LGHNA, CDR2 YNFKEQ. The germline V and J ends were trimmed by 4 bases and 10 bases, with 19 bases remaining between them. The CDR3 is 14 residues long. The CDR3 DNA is TGTGCCAGCAGCCGAGATACCCCACCAGAGTCAGCTTTCTTT. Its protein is CASSRDTPPESAFF.